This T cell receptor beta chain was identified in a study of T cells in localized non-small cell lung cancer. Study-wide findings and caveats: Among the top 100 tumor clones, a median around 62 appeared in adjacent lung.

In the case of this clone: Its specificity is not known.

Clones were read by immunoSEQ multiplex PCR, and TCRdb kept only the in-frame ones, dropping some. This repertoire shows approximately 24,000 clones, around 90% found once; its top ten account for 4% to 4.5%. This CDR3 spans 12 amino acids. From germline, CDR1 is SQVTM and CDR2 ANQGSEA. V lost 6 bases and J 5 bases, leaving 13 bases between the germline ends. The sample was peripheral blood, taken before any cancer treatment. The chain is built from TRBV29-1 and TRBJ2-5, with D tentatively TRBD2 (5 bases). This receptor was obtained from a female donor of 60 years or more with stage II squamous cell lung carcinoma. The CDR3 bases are TGCAGCGTGGAACTAGGGATTGAGACCCAGTACTTC. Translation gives CSVELGIETQYF.